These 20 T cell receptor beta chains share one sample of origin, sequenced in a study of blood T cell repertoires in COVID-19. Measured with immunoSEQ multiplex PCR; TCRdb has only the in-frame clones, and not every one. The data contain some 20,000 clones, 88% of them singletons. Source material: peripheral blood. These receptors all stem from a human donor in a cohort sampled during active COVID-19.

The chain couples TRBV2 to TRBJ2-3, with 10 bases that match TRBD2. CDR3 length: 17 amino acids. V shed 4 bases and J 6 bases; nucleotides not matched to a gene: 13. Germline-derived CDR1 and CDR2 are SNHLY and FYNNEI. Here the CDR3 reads CASSAGALAGGPDTQYF. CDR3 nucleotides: TGTGCCAGCAGTGCGGGGGCATTAGCGGGGGGCCCTGATACGCAGTATTTT.

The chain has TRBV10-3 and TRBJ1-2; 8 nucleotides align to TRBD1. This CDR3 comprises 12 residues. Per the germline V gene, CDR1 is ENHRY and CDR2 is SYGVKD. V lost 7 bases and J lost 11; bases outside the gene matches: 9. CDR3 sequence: CAIKPLTGAYTF. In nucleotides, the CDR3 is TGTGCCATCAAACCCCTGACAGGGGCTTACACCTTC.

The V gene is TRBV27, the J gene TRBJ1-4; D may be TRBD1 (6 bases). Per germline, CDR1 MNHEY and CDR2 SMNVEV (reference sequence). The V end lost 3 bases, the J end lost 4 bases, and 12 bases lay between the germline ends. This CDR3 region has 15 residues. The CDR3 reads CASSFSGHGNEKLFF. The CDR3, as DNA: TGTGCCAGCAGTTTTTCGGGACACGGTAATGAAAAACTGTTTTTT. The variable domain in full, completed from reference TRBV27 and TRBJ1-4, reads EAQVTQNPRYLITVTGKKLTVTCSQNMNHEYMSWYRQDPGLGLRQIYYSMNVEVTDKGDVPEGYKVSRKEKRNFPLILESPSPNQTSLYFCASSFSGHGNEKLFFGSGTQLSVL.

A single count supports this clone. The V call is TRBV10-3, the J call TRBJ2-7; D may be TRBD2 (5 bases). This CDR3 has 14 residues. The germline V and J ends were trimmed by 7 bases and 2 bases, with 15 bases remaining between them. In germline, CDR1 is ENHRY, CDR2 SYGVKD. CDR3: CAITSTLGAYEQYF. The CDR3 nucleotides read TGTGCCATCACCTCGACCCTGGGAGCCTACGAGCAGTACTTC.

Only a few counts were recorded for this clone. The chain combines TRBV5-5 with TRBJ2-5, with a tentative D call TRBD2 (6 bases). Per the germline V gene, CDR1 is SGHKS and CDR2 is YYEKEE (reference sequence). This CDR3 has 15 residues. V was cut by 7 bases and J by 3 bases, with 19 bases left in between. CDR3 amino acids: CASGAFGTREETQYF. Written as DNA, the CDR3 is TGTGCCAGCGGCGCGTTTGGGACTCGAGAAGAGACCCAGTACTTC.

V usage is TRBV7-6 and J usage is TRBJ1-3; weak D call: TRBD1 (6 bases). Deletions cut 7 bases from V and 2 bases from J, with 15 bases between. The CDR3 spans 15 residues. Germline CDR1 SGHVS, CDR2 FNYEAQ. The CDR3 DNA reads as TGTGCCAGCAACCCCAGGGGATGGCCTGGAAACACCATATATTTT. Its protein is CASNPRGWPGNTIYF.

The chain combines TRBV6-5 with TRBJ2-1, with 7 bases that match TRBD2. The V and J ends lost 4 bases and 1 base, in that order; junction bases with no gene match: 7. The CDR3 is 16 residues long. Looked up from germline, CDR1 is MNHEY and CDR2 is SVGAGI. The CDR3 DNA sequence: TGTGCCAGCAGTTTCCTCTGGGGGGGTTCCTACAATGAGCAGTTCTTC. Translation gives CASSFLWGGSYNEQFF.

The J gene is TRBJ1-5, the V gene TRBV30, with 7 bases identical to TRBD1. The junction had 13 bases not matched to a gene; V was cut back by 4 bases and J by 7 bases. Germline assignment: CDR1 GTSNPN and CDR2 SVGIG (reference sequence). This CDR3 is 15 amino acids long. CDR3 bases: TGTGCCTGGATTTCAAAAGAAGAGGGGGCACAGCCCCAGCATTTT. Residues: CAWISKEEGAQPQHF.

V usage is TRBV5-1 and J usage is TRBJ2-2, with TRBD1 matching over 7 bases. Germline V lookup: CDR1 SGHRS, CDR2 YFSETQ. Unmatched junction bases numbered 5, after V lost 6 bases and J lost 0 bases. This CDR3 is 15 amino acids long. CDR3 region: CASTPGTANTGELFF. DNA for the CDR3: TGCGCCAGCACTCCCGGGACAGCGAACACCGGGGAGCTGTTTTTT. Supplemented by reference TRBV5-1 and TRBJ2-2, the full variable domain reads KAGVTQTPRYLIKTRGQQVTLSCSPISGHRSVSWYQQTPGQGLQFLFEYFSETQRNKGNFPGRFSGRQFSNSRSEMNVSTLELGDSALYLCASTPGTANTGELFFGEGSRLTVL.

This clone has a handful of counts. As DNA, the CDR3 is TGTGCCAGCAGCCCTGCGAGCCTAGCGGGGGCCTACAATGAGCAGTTCTTC. This encodes CASSPASLAGAYNEQFF. The rearrangement links TRBV7-8 to TRBJ2-1; TRBD2 matches at 10 bases. V dropped 5 bases and J dropped 2; count of bases not matched to a gene: 9. The CDR3 loop spans 17 amino acids. Germline assignment: CDR1 SGHVS and CDR2 FQNEAQ.

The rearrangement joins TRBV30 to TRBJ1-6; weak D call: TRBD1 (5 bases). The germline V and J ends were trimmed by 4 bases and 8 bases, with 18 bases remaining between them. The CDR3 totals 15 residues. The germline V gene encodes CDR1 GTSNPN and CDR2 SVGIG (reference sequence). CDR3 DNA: TGTGCCTGGAAGAGGTCGGGGGGAATTGATTCACCCCTCCACTTT. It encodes CAWKRSGGIDSPLHF.

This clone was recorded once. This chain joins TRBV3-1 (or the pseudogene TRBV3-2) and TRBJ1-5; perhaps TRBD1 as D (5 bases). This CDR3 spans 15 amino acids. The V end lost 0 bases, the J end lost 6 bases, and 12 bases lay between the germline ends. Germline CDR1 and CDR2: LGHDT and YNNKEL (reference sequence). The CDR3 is CASSQDGQGRQPQHF. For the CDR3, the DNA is TGTGCCAGCAGCCAAGATGGGCAGGGCCGTCAGCCCCAGCATTTT.

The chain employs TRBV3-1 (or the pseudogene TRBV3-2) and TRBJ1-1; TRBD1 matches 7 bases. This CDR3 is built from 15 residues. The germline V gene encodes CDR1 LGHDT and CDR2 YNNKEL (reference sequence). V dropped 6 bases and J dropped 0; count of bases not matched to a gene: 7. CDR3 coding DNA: TGTGCCAGCAGAGAGGGACAGACCATGAACACTGAAGCTTTCTTT. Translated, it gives CASREGQTMNTEAFF.

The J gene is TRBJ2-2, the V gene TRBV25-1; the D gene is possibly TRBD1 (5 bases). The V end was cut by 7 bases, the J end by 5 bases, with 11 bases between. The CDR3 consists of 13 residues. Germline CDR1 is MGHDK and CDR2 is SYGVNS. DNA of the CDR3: TGTGCCAGCACAGCAGGGTTAACCGGGGAGCTGTTTTTT. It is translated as CASTAGLTGELFF.

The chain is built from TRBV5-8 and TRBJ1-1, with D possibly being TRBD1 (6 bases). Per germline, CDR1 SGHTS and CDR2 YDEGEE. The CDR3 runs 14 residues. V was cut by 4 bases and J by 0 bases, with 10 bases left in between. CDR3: CASSRRGLNTEAFF. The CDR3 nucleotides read TGTGCCAGCAGCCGCAGGGGACTGAACACTGAAGCTTTCTTT.

The CDR3 reads CASSLELAGGDNEQFF. The DNA for the CDR3 is TGTGCCAGCAGCTTGGAACTAGCGGGGGGAGACAATGAGCAGTTCTTC. The chain uses TRBV5-6 and TRBJ2-1; 12 positions match TRBD2. The CDR3 loop spans 16 amino acids. Germline CDR1 is SGHDT and CDR2 is YYEEEE. Unmatched junction bases numbered 3, after V lost 0 bases and J lost 5 bases.

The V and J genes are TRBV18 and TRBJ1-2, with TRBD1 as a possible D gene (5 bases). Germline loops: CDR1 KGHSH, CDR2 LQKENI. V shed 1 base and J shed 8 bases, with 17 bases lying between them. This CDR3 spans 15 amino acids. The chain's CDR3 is CASSPRGEDLWGYTF. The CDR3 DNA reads TGTGCCAGCTCACCACGGGGGGAGGACCTCTGGGGCTACACCTTC.

CDR3 sequence (DNA): TGTGCCAGCAGTCCCAGACGCGGCACTGAAGCTTTCTTT. Protein: CASSPRRGTEAFF. The chain employs TRBV12-3 or TRBV12-4 and TRBJ1-1; D not certain. This CDR3 spans 13 amino acids. Trimming left V 5 bases short and J 4 bases short, with 11 bases between.

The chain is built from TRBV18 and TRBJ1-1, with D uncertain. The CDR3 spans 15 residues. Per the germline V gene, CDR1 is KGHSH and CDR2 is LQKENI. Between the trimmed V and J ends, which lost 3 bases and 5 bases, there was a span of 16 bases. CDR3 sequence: CASSPLGGPGTEAFF. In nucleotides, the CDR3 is TGTGCCAGCTCACCCCTAGGAGGGCCGGGAACTGAAGCTTTCTTT.

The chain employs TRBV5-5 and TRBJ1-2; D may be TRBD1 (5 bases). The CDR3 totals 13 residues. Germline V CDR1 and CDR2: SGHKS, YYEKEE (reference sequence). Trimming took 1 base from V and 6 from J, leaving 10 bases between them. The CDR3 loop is CASSLRAGNGYTF. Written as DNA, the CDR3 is TGTGCCAGCAGCTTGAGGGCAGGGAATGGCTACACCTTC. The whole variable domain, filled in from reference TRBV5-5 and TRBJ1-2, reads DAGVTQSPTHLIKTRGQQVTLRCSPISGHKSVSWYQQVLGQGPQFIFQYYEKEERGRGNFPDRFSARQFPNYSSELNVNALLLGDSALYLCASSLRAGNGYTFGSGTRLTVV.